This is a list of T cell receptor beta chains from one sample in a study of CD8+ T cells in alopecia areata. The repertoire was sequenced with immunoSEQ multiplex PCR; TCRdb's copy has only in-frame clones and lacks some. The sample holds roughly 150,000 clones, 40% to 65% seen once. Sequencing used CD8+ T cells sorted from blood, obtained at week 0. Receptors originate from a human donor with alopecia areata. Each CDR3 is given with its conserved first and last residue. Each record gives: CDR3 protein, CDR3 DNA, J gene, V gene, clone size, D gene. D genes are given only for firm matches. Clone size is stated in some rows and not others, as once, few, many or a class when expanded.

CDR3aa: CASSVGRGNEQFF
CDR3nt: TGTGCCAGCAGCGTGGGGCGCGGCAATGAGCAGTTCTTC
j_gene: TRBJ2-1
v_gene: TRBV9
abundance: .
d_gene: .

CDR3aa: CASSPQDANTGELFF
CDR3nt: TGTGCCAGCAGCCCCCAGGATGCTAACACCGGGGAGCTGTTTTTT
j_gene: TRBJ2-2
v_gene: TRBV7-6
abundance: few
d_gene: .

CDR3aa: CASSQSGTDYGYTF
CDR3nt: TGTGCCAGCAGCCAATCCGGGACAGACTATGGCTACACCTTC
j_gene: TRBJ1-2
v_gene: TRBV7-9
abundance: .
d_gene: TRBD1

CDR3aa: CASSASGTPDTDTQYF
CDR3nt: TGTGCCAGCAGCGCCTCCGGAACCCCCGACACAGATACGCAGTATTTT
j_gene: TRBJ2-3
v_gene: TRBV9
abundance: .
d_gene: .

CDR3aa: CASSQDGPRARGYTF
CDR3nt: TGCGCCAGCAGCCAAGATGGTCCCAGGGCACGGGGCTACACCTTC
j_gene: TRBJ1-2
v_gene: TRBV4-3
abundance: .
d_gene: .

CDR3aa: CASSLIGSSGSYNEQFF
CDR3nt: TGTGCCAGCAGTTTAATCGGGAGCTCAGGCTCCTACAATGAGCAGTTCTTC
j_gene: TRBJ2-1
v_gene: TRBV27
abundance: .
d_gene: .

CDR3aa: CASSLGLGQPQHF
CDR3nt: TGTGCCAGCAGTTTGGGGTTGGGTCAGCCCCAGCATTTT
j_gene: TRBJ1-5
v_gene: TRBV27
abundance: .
d_gene: .

CDR3aa: CASSVTGTNTEAFF
CDR3nt: TGTGCCAGCAGCGTGACCGGGACCAACACTGAAGCTTTCTTT
j_gene: TRBJ1-1
v_gene: TRBV9
abundance: .
d_gene: .

CDR3aa: CASSPSGGLNNEQFF
CDR3nt: TGCGCCAGCAGCCCTAGCGGGGGGCTGAACAATGAGCAGTTCTTC
j_gene: TRBJ2-1
v_gene: TRBV4-3
abundance: few
d_gene: TRBD2

CDR3aa: CASSLGAYEQYF
CDR3nt: TGTGCCAGCAGCTTAGGGGCCTACGAGCAGTACTTC
j_gene: TRBJ2-7
v_gene: TRBV14
abundance: many
d_gene: .

CDR3aa: CASSLAGDEQYF
CDR3nt: TGTGCCAGCAGCTTGGCCGGTGACGAGCAGTACTTC
j_gene: TRBJ2-7
v_gene: TRBV11-2
abundance: .
d_gene: .

CDR3aa: CSVEGPDRAGGYTF
CDR3nt: TGCAGCGTTGAGGGCCCCGACAGGGCCGGGGGCTACACCTTC
j_gene: TRBJ1-2
v_gene: TRBV29-1
abundance: .
d_gene: TRBD1

CDR3aa: CAWGGYEQYF
CDR3nt: TGTGCCTGGGGGGGCTACGAGCAGTACTTC
j_gene: TRBJ2-7
v_gene: TRBV30
abundance: .
d_gene: .

CDR3aa: CSVQYYRGSTGELFF
CDR3nt: TGCAGCGTTCAATACTACAGGGGTAGTACCGGGGAGCTGTTTTTT
j_gene: TRBJ2-2
v_gene: TRBV29-1
abundance: few
d_gene: TRBD1

CDR3aa: CSARDYGYTF
CDR3nt: TGCAGTGCTAGAGACTATGGCTACACCTTC
j_gene: TRBJ1-2
v_gene: TRBV20-1
abundance: .
d_gene: .

CDR3aa: CASSEFEGTGYSDTQYF
CDR3nt: TGTGCCAGCAGTGAATTCGAGGGGACAGGGTATTCAGATACGCAGTATTTT
j_gene: TRBJ2-3
v_gene: TRBV6-1
abundance: .
d_gene: TRBD1

CDR3aa: CASSAGNGYTF
CDR3nt: TGTGCCAGCAGCGCAGGGAATGGCTACACCTTC
j_gene: TRBJ1-2
v_gene: TRBV2
abundance: .
d_gene: .

CDR3aa: CASSQDPGNSYNSPLHF
CDR3nt: TGCGCCAGCAGCCAGGACCCAGGGAACTCCTATAATTCACCCCTCCACTTT
j_gene: TRBJ1-6
v_gene: TRBV4-3
abundance: .
d_gene: .

CDR3aa: CASSEGYSNQPQHF
CDR3nt: TGTGCCAGCAGTGAGGGGTATAGCAATCAGCCCCAGCATTTT
j_gene: TRBJ1-5
v_gene: TRBV6-5
abundance: .
d_gene: .

CDR3aa: CASSPRGQGVSPLHF
CDR3nt: TGTGCCAGCAGCCCCCGGGGGCAGGGGGTTTCACCCCTCCACTTT
j_gene: TRBJ1-6
v_gene: TRBV13
abundance: few
d_gene: TRBD1

CDR3aa: CASSNRDTRTDTQYF
CDR3nt: TGTGCCAGCAGCAACCGGGACACCCGCACAGATACGCAGTATTTT
j_gene: TRBJ2-3
v_gene: TRBV9
abundance: .
d_gene: .

CDR3aa: CASSAPDGYYNEQFF
CDR3nt: TGTGCCAGCAGCGCCCCGGACGGATACTACAATGAGCAGTTCTTC
j_gene: TRBJ2-1
v_gene: TRBV7-9
abundance: few
d_gene: .

CDR3aa: CAWSVQGNQPQHF
CDR3nt: TGTGCCTGGAGTGTACAGGGCAATCAGCCCCAGCATTTT
j_gene: TRBJ1-5
v_gene: TRBV30
abundance: .
d_gene: .

CDR3aa: CAPGEGTGELFF
CDR3nt: TGTGCTCCAGGAGAAGGCACCGGGGAGCTGTTTTTT
j_gene: TRBJ2-2
v_gene: TRBV2
abundance: .
d_gene: .

CDR3aa: CASTNRAFEQFF
CDR3nt: TGTGCCAGCACAAATCGGGCCTTCGAGCAGTTCTTC
j_gene: TRBJ2-1
v_gene: TRBV27
abundance: .
d_gene: .

CDR3aa: CAWSVAGTSGEQYF
CDR3nt: TGTGCCTGGAGTGTGGCCGGGACCTCAGGCGAGCAGTACTTC
j_gene: TRBJ2-7
v_gene: TRBV30
abundance: .
d_gene: .

CDR3aa: CASSPSWTGSDEQYF
CDR3nt: TGTGCCAGCAGCCCCAGTTGGACAGGGAGCGACGAGCAGTACTTC
j_gene: TRBJ2-7
v_gene: TRBV6-5
abundance: .
d_gene: TRBD1

CDR3aa: CSVEISYEQYF
CDR3nt: TGCAGCGTTGAAATCTCCTACGAGCAGTACTTC
j_gene: TRBJ2-7
v_gene: TRBV29-1
abundance: few
d_gene: .

CDR3aa: CASSPLGQGAGAREQYF
CDR3nt: TGTGCCAGCAGCCCACTCGGACAGGGGGCAGGGGCTCGCGAGCAGTACTTC
j_gene: TRBJ2-7
v_gene: TRBV14
abundance: .
d_gene: TRBD1

CDR3aa: CASSHLGVEYEQYF
CDR3nt: TGTGCCAGCAGCCACCTCGGGGTTGAGTACGAGCAGTACTTC
j_gene: TRBJ2-7
v_gene: TRBV7-2
abundance: few
d_gene: .

CDR3aa: CAWSLGQGTYEQYF
CDR3nt: TGTGCCTGGAGTCTTGGACAGGGGACTTACGAGCAGTACTTC
j_gene: TRBJ2-7
v_gene: TRBV30
abundance: .
d_gene: TRBD1

CDR3aa: CASRGSGTAGELFF
CDR3nt: TGTGCCAGCAGGGGTAGCGGCACGGCCGGGGAGCTGTTTTTT
j_gene: TRBJ2-2
v_gene: TRBV7-9
abundance: .
d_gene: .

CDR3aa: CASSNDGNTEAFF
CDR3nt: TGTGCCAGCAGTAATGACGGGAACACTGAAGCTTTCTTT
j_gene: TRBJ1-1
v_gene: TRBV6-5
abundance: .
d_gene: .

CDR3aa: CASSPGTDTQYF
CDR3nt: TGTGCCAGCAGCCCTGGCACAGATACGCAGTATTTT
j_gene: TRBJ2-3
v_gene: TRBV7-3
abundance: .
d_gene: .

CDR3aa: CASSSRINYGYTF
CDR3nt: TGTGCCAGCAGCTCACGGATTAACTATGGCTACACCTTC
j_gene: TRBJ1-2
v_gene: TRBV9
abundance: .
d_gene: .

CDR3aa: CASSRTGASNSPLHF
CDR3nt: TGTGCCAGCAGCCGCACGGGAGCCTCTAATTCACCCCTCCACTTT
j_gene: TRBJ1-6
v_gene: TRBV5-4
abundance: few
d_gene: .

CDR3aa: CASSQSSYEQYF
CDR3nt: TGTGCCAGCAGCCAAAGCTCCTACGAGCAGTACTTC
j_gene: TRBJ2-7
v_gene: TRBV13
abundance: .
d_gene: .

CDR3aa: CATSSSLQSPYNEQFF
CDR3nt: TGTGCCACCAGCAGTTCATTGCAGTCTCCCTACAATGAGCAGTTCTTC
j_gene: TRBJ2-1
v_gene: TRBV15
abundance: .
d_gene: .

CDR3aa: CSVKGDSSYEQYF
CDR3nt: TGCAGCGTTAAGGGGGACTCCTCCTACGAGCAGTACTTC
j_gene: TRBJ2-7
v_gene: TRBV29-1
abundance: once
d_gene: .

CDR3aa: CASSPPQGSYEQYF
CDR3nt: TGCGCCAGCTCTCCCCCACAGGGCTCCTACGAGCAGTACTTC
j_gene: TRBJ2-7
v_gene: TRBV5-1
abundance: .
d_gene: .

CDR3aa: CAWRTGTYGYTF
CDR3nt: TGTGCCTGGAGGACAGGGACCTATGGCTACACCTTC
j_gene: TRBJ1-2
v_gene: TRBV30
abundance: .
d_gene: TRBD1

CDR3aa: CASKSFGTGQMSNGNEQFF
CDR3nt: TGTGCCAGCAAAAGCTTCGGGACAGGTCAAATGTCCAACGGGAATGAGCAGTTCTTC
j_gene: TRBJ2-1
v_gene: TRBV13
abundance: .
d_gene: TRBD1

CDR3aa: CSVESEDKAYEQYF
CDR3nt: TGCAGCGTTGAATCTGAGGACAAAGCCTACGAGCAGTACTTC
j_gene: TRBJ2-7
v_gene: TRBV29-1
abundance: few
d_gene: .

CDR3aa: CASSYTDTQYF
CDR3nt: TGTGCCAGCAGTTACACAGATACGCAGTATTTT
j_gene: TRBJ2-3
v_gene: TRBV25-1
abundance: .
d_gene: .

CDR3aa: CSVYSNEQFF
CDR3nt: TGCAGCGTTTACAGCAATGAGCAGTTCTTC
j_gene: TRBJ2-1
v_gene: TRBV29-1
abundance: .
d_gene: .

CDR3aa: CASSPTDRNTEAFF
CDR3nt: TGTGCCAGCAGCCCTACCGACAGGAACACTGAAGCTTTCTTT
j_gene: TRBJ1-1
v_gene: TRBV7-8
abundance: few
d_gene: .

CDR3aa: CASRKGQNVFYEQYF
CDR3nt: TGTGCCAGCAGAAAAGGCCAAAACGTGTTCTACGAGCAGTACTTC
j_gene: TRBJ2-7
v_gene: TRBV7-2
abundance: once
d_gene: .

CDR3aa: CASGFVSNYGYTF
CDR3nt: TGTGCTAGTGGTTTTGTCAGCAACTATGGCTACACCTTC
j_gene: TRBJ1-2
v_gene: TRBV12-5
abundance: few
d_gene: .

CDR3aa: CASSQDGSLNTEAFF
CDR3nt: TGCGCCAGCAGCCAAGACGGCAGTTTGAACACTGAAGCTTTCTTT
j_gene: TRBJ1-1
v_gene: TRBV4-3
abundance: .
d_gene: .

CDR3aa: CSVEAPPTTGGETQYF
CDR3nt: TGCAGCGTTGAAGCCCCACCTACGACAGGCGGAGAGACCCAGTACTTC
j_gene: TRBJ2-5
v_gene: TRBV29-1
abundance: few
d_gene: .

CDR3aa: CAWTGGIYTEAFF
CDR3nt: TGTGCCTGGACAGGGGGGATATACACTGAAGCTTTCTTT
j_gene: TRBJ1-1
v_gene: TRBV30
abundance: .
d_gene: TRBD1

CDR3aa: CASSTSGGNEQFF
CDR3nt: TGTGCCAGCAGCACTAGCGGGGGCAATGAGCAGTTCTTC
j_gene: TRBJ2-1
v_gene: TRBV6-5
abundance: .
d_gene: TRBD2

CDR3aa: CASSSGTGFYEQYF
CDR3nt: TGTGCCAGCAGTTCCGGGACAGGGTTCTACGAGCAGTACTTC
j_gene: TRBJ2-7
v_gene: TRBV5-6
abundance: .
d_gene: TRBD1

CDR3aa: CASSRNPWDQRDTQYF
CDR3nt: TGTGCCAGCAGCCGAAACCCCTGGGACCAACGAGATACGCAGTATTTT
j_gene: TRBJ2-3
v_gene: TRBV2
abundance: .
d_gene: .

CDR3aa: CASSDGTYEQYF
CDR3nt: TGCGCCAGCAGTGATGGGACATACGAGCAGTACTTC
j_gene: TRBJ2-7
v_gene: TRBV10-2
abundance: .
d_gene: .

CDR3aa: CASSLSTDSYEQYF
CDR3nt: TGCGCCAGCAGCTTGTCAACCGACTCCTACGAGCAGTACTTC
j_gene: TRBJ2-7
v_gene: TRBV5-1
abundance: few
d_gene: .

CDR3aa: CAISGLAGIYNEQFF
CDR3nt: TGTGCCATCAGTGGACTGGCGGGGATCTACAATGAGCAGTTCTTC
j_gene: TRBJ2-1
v_gene: TRBV10-3
abundance: few
d_gene: .

CDR3aa: CSVFQGPGELFF
CDR3nt: TGCAGCGTTTTTCAGGGGCCCGGGGAGCTGTTTTTT
j_gene: TRBJ2-2
v_gene: TRBV29-1
abundance: few
d_gene: .

CDR3aa: CAGGTSYNEQFF
CDR3nt: TGTGCAGGGGGGACCTCCTACAATGAGCAGTTCTTC
j_gene: TRBJ2-1
v_gene: TRBV6-6
abundance: .
d_gene: .

CDR3aa: CASSVGTGKYEQYF
CDR3nt: TGTGCCAGCAGCGTAGGGACAGGCAAATACGAGCAGTACTTC
j_gene: TRBJ2-7
v_gene: TRBV14
abundance: .
d_gene: TRBD1